This record covers a single T cell receptor (beta chain). Its antigen is unidentified. Method: immunoSEQ multiplex PCR; TCRdb's copy keeps in-frame clones and lacks some. The sample table includes about 140,000 clones. The sample comes from a study of T cell responses to AZD1222 COVID-19 vaccine. General observations from the study: Breadth and depth of Spike-specific TCRs rose after two AZD1222 doses. Clonal diversity may have been underestimated in mostly white British donors. Vaccine-associated CD4 TCRs spanned spike, dominant at 160-218 and 743-854.

From germline, CDR1 is MGHRA and CDR2 YSYEKL. This CDR3 comprises 16 residues. V lost 5 bases and J 7 bases, leaving 20 bases between the germline ends. Sample: peripheral blood. The clonotype comes from an adult in good health. The chain carries TRBV4-1 and TRBJ1-4; D perhaps matches TRBD1 (5 bases). The CDR3 region is CASSFQRRGTGEKLFF. The CDR3 nucleotides are TGCGCCAGCAGCTTTCAGCGGAGGGGAACGGGTGAAAAACTGTTTTTT.